The rows below give T cell receptor beta chains drawn from one sample of a study of T cell responses to AZD1222 COVID-19 vaccine. Clones were sequenced by immunoSEQ multiplex PCR, and TCRdb holds only the in-frame ones, with some missing. The table lists about 130,000 clones, 92% of them singletons. The material was peripheral blood, obtained on day 0 of AZD1222 vaccination. These receptors all come from an adult in good health. CDR3s include the opening cysteine and the closing phenylalanine or tryptophan. The order of the fields is J gene, V gene, clone size, D gene, CDR3 DNA, CDR3 protein. A D gene is named only where the DNA matches it firmly. Rows may omit the clone size; those that give it use once, few, many or a size class.

TRBJ1-5 TRBV19 once TRBD1 TGTGCCAGTAGTATAGGACAGGGCTATAGCAATCAGCCCCAGCATTTT CASSIGQGYSNQPQHF
TRBJ2-1 TRBV24-1 . . TGTGCCACCAGTGATTCTAGACTCGCGGGGATCATAAATGAGCAGTTCTTC CATSDSRLAGIINEQFF
TRBJ2-1 TRBV6-5 few TRBD2 TGTGCCAGTAGGTCGGCGGGAGGTGAGTACAATGAGCAGTTCTTC CASRSAGGEYNEQFF
TRBJ2-1 TRBV3-1/TRBV3-2 . . TGTGCCAGCAGCCCTTGGAGCCCACAGGTCCTGTTCTTC CASSPWSPQVLFF
TRBJ2-7 TRBV6-5 . TRBD1 TGTGCCAGCAGCCGGGACAGGGGCTACGAGCAGTACTTC CASSRDRGYEQYF
TRBJ1-3 TRBV6-5 . . TGTGCCAGCAGTCTCGGGGATACGAGAAACACCATATATTTT CASSLGDTRNTIYF
TRBJ2-4 TRBV5-1 . . TGCGCCAGCAGCTTAACGGGACAAGATACCGGGACCGCAGCCAAAAACATTCAGTACTTC CASSLTGQDTGTAAKNIQYF
TRBJ2-3 TRBV11-3 few . TGTGCCAGCAGCTTAGCGGGAAGCACAGATACGCAGTATTTT CASSLAGSTDTQYF
TRBJ2-7 TRBV29-1 . TRBD1 TGCAGCGTTGTGCGGGACAGGGGCCGCGGGGAGCAGTACTTC CSVVRDRGRGEQYF
TRBJ2-3 TRBV6-5 . . TGTGCCAGCAGAGCGACAGGAATCCGCACAGATACGCAGTATTTT CASRATGIRTDTQYF
TRBJ2-1 TRBV27 . . TGTGCCAGCAGGTCCGGGGGAAGCTCCTACAATGAGCAGTTCTTC CASRSGGSSYNEQFF
TRBJ1-5 TRBV18 . . TGTGCCAGCTCACCGGACAGATTGAGAGATCAGCCCCAGCATTTT CASSPDRLRDQPQHF
TRBJ2-1 TRBV11-2 once TRBD2 TGTGCCAGCAGCTTAGAGGGACTAGCGGAGCAGTTCTTC CASSLEGLAEQFF
TRBJ1-2 TRBV28 . TRBD1 TGTGCCAGCAGTTGGATAGTGACAGGGGACTATGGCTACACCTTC CASSWIVTGDYGYTF
TRBJ2-7 TRBV19 . . TGTGCCAGTTCTACAGGCTACGAGCAGTACTTC CASSTGYEQYF